This entry lists 28 T cell receptor beta chains sequenced from one sample in a study of control samples from healthy donors and cancer patients. Here immunoSEQ multiplex PCR was the method, and the copy in TCRdb shows in-frame clones only, minus some. Here the sample spans roughly 55,000 clones, around 95% being singletons. Material for sequencing was blood. The receptors here all came from a woman aged 18-30 years in good health.

V gene TRBV7-9 combines with J gene TRBJ1-4; the D is unclear. Trimming stripped 0 bases from V and 8 bases from J, with 13 bases between. CDR1 and CDR2 from the germline V gene are SEHNR and FQNEAQ (reference sequence). CDR3 length equals 15 residues. As DNA, the CDR3 is TGTGCCAGCAGCTTAGCCGGGTCCTTGGGAGAAAAACTGTTTTTT. It is translated as CASSLAGSLGEKLFF.

The V and J genes are TRBV5-6 and TRBJ2-7; possible D gene TRBD2, 6 bases. V gave up 2 bases and J gave up 3 bases, with 9 bases separating them. Germline values: CDR1 SGHDT, CDR2 YYEEEE. CDR3 length: 13 residues. CDR3 region: CASSFKGGYEQYF. The CDR3 region has the DNA TGTGCCAGCAGCTTTAAGGGAGGCTACGAGCAGTACTTC. The full variable domain, with the rest looked up from reference TRBV5-6 and TRBJ2-7, is DAGVTQSPTHLIKTRGQQVTLRCSPKSGHDTVSWYQQALGQGPQFIFQYYEEEERQRGNFPDRFSGHQFPNYSSELNVNALLLGDSALYLCASSFKGGYEQYFGPGTRLTVT.

V and J are TRBV6-6 and TRBJ2-5; 11 bases fit TRBD2. The CDR3 has 16 residues. The germline V gene has CDR1 MNHNY and CDR2 SVGAGI (reference sequence). With V trimmed by 1 base and J by 3 bases, 4 bases remained unmatched. The CDR3 spells CASSYWLLAGEETQYF. CDR3 DNA: TGTGCCAGCAGTTACTGGTTACTAGCGGGGGAAGAGACCCAGTACTTC.

The chain carries TRBV7-2 and TRBJ2-6; D is uncertain. The CDR3 spans 18 residues. V lost 2 bases and J lost 0, with 14 bases in between. The germline V gene encodes CDR1 SGHTA and CDR2 FQGNSA. The CDR3 nucleotides read TGTGCCAGCAGCTTACCGCGAAACTCAAACTCTGGGGCCAACGTCCTGACTTTC. Encoded protein: CASSLPRNSNSGANVLTF. The variable domain in full, completed from reference TRBV7-2 and TRBJ2-6, reads GAGVSQSPSNKVTEKGKDVELRCDPISGHTALYWYRQSLGQGLEFLIYFQGNSAPDKSGLPSDRFSAERTGGSVSTLTIQRTQQEDSAVYLCASSLPRNSNSGANVLTFGAGSRLTVL.

The gene calls are TRBV19 and TRBJ2-2; TRBD2 aligns across 8 bases. The CDR3 covers 15 residues. V shed 7 bases, J shed 5 bases, and the junction held 9 bases outside the gene matches. Germline loops: CDR1 LNHDA, CDR2 SQIVND (reference sequence). The CDR3 region has the DNA TGTGCCAGTACCTATAGCGGGGCAATAACCGGGGAGCTGTTTTTT. It encodes CASTYSGAITGELFF.

The rearrangement joins TRBV27 to TRBJ1-2; 9 nucleotides agree with TRBD1. V lost 0 bases to trimming and J lost 4 bases; unmatched junction nucleotides: 15. This CDR3 has 19 amino acids. CDR1 MNHEY and CDR2 SMNVEV come from the germline V gene (reference sequence). The CDR3 bases are TGTGCCAGCAGTTTATCCTCGGGCGTCGGGACAGGGCAAGGCTATGGCTACACCTTC. This gives the protein CASSLSSGVGTGQGYGYTF.

The V gene is TRBV11-2, the J gene TRBJ2-5, with TRBD1 identical over 9 bases. Germline loops: CDR1 SGHAT, CDR2 FQNNGV. V lost 8 bases to trimming and J lost 3 bases; unmatched junction nucleotides: 4. The CDR3 length is 13 residues. This chain's CDR3 is CASSRDREETQYF. DNA for the CDR3: TGTGCCAGCTCGAGGGACAGGGAAGAGACCCAGTACTTC.

V usage is TRBV7-9 and J usage is TRBJ1-2; D is ambiguous. In germline, CDR1 is SEHNR, CDR2 FQNEAQ (reference sequence). The CDR3 has 15 amino acids. Trimming cost V 2 bases and J 8 bases, with 18 bases left between them. Written as DNA, the CDR3 is TGTGCCAGCAGCTTAATCGTAAGGGCCTGGGGAGGCTACACCTTC. Protein: CASSLIVRAWGGYTF. Drawing the rest from reference TRBV7-9 and TRBJ1-2, the complete variable domain is DTGVSQNPRHKITKRGQNVTFRCDPISEHNRLYWYRQTLGQGPEFLTYFQNEAQLEKSRLLSDRFSAERPKGSFSTLEIQRTEQGDSAMYLCASSLIVRAWGGYTFGSGTRLTVV.

The chain uses TRBV11-1 and TRBJ1-4; TRBD1 is a possible D gene (5 bases). Germline V lookup: CDR1 SGHAT, CDR2 FQDESV (reference sequence). Trimming took 8 bases from V and 7 from J, leaving 20 bases between them. This CDR3 is 15 amino acids long. The DNA of the CDR3 is TGTGCCAGCGCGATGACGGGACTCAGAGGTGAAAAACTGTTTTTT. Amino acid sequence: CASAMTGLRGEKLFF.

This chain connects TRBV11-2 to TRBJ2-4; D uncertain. The CDR3 is 13 amino acids. Germline values: CDR1 SGHAT, CDR2 FQNNGV. The V and J ends lost 6 bases and 0 bases respectively, with 6 bases between them. CDR3 in DNA: TGTGCCAGCAGAGAACTAGCCAAAAACATTCAGTACTTC. Its protein is CASRELAKNIQYF.

The rearrangement uses TRBV5-1 and TRBJ1-1; D remains ambiguous. The germline V and J ends were trimmed by 7 bases and 1 base, with 17 bases remaining between them. The CDR3 sequence is 15 residues long. Germline CDR1 reads SGHRS; CDR2 reads YFSETQ. For the CDR3, the DNA is TGCGCCAGCGGCTGGGATCTTCGAGGGAACACTGAAGCTTTCTTT. Its translation is CASGWDLRGNTEAFF.

V usage is TRBV19 and J usage is TRBJ1-3, with D perhaps TRBD1 (6 bases). The CDR3 runs to 16 residues. V lost 7 bases, J lost 2 bases, and 18 bases lay in between. Per the germline V gene, CDR1 is LNHDA and CDR2 is SQIVND (reference sequence). The CDR3 DNA is TGTGCCAGTAAAACAGGGACGAGGGGTACTGGAAACACCATATATTTT. Protein product: CASKTGTRGTGNTIYF.

Concerning this clone itself: This sample also contains other DNA sequences that code for the same CDR3. The chain carries TRBV7-3 and TRBJ2-7; D may be TRBD2 (7 bases). This CDR3 is built from 16 residues. Germline assignment: CDR1 SGHTA and CDR2 FQGTGA. V lost 1 base and J lost 0, with 13 bases in between. In DNA form, the CDR3 reads TGTGCCAGCAGCTTAAAGGGGGGGGGCCCCTCCTACGAGCAGTACTTC. This translates into CASSLKGGGPSYEQYF.

The V gene is TRBV5-1, the J gene TRBJ2-5, with no clear D. Germline-derived CDR1 and CDR2 are SGHRS and YFSETQ. This CDR3 region has 14 residues. V was pared by 0 bases and J by 1 base, with 7 bases between. The CDR3 is CASSLGSSQETQYF. DNA of the CDR3: TGCGCCAGCAGCTTGGGCTCTAGCCAAGAGACCCAGTACTTC.

The gene calls are TRBV7-2 and TRBJ1-1, with D unresolved. With 6 bases removed from V and 7 bases from J, the gap between germline ends came to 9 bases. This CDR3 contains 11 residues. CDR1 is SGHTA and CDR2 is FQGNSA in the germline V gene. Here the CDR3 reads CASRRHVEAFF. In DNA form, the CDR3 reads TGTGCCAGCAGACGACACGTTGAAGCTTTCTTT.

The chain couples TRBV12-5 to TRBJ2-3; TRBD2 agrees at 9 bases. CDR3 length equals 14 residues. The trim removed 8 bases at V and 2 bases at J, leaving 5 bases unmatched. Germline CDR1 LGHNT, CDR2 FRNRAP. The CDR3 protein is CASTSGWPTDTQYF. CDR3 coding DNA: TGTGCTAGTACTAGCGGGTGGCCCACAGATACGCAGTATTTT.

The rearrangement links TRBV6-6 to TRBJ2-5; D is undetermined. Germline V CDR1 and CDR2: MNHNY, SVGAGI (reference sequence). The CDR3 is 14 amino acids. The V gene lost 2 bases and the J gene lost 5 bases, with 12 bases spanning the gap. The CDR3 sequence is CASSYGSTTETQYF. For the CDR3, the DNA is TGTGCCAGCAGTTACGGTAGTACAACGGAGACCCAGTACTTC.

This chain joins TRBV6-5 and TRBJ1-2, with a tentative D call TRBD1 (6 bases). The ends were cut back, 6 bases at V and 5 bases at J, with 13 bases in the middle. The CDR3 extends over 13 amino acids. Germline V gene lookup returns CDR1 MNHEY and CDR2 SVGAGI. The CDR3 protein is CASRDRGSYGYTF. CDR3 sequence (DNA): TGTGCCAGCAGAGATAGGGGGTCTTATGGCTACACCTTC.

This chain joins TRBV5-1 and TRBJ1-1; D unclear. Germline CDR1 and CDR2: SGHRS and YFSETQ. This CDR3 is built from 15 residues. V was cut by 0 bases and J by 1 base, with 10 bases left in between. The CDR3 loop reads CASSLVVGGNTEAFF. The DNA for the CDR3 is TGCGCCAGCAGCTTGGTAGTAGGAGGGAACACTGAAGCTTTCTTT. The full variable domain, its missing parts supplied by reference TRBV5-1 and TRBJ1-1, is KAGVTQTPRYLIKTRGQQVTLSCSPISGHRSVSWYQQTPGQGLQFLFEYFSETQRNKGNFPGRFSGRQFSNSRSEMNVSTLELGDSALYLCASSLVVGGNTEAFFGQGTRLTVV.

The V call is TRBV19, the J call TRBJ1-2, with D unclear. Trimming stripped 5 bases from V and 0 bases from J, with 13 bases between. The CDR3 has 15 residues. Germline assignment: CDR1 LNHDA and CDR2 SQIVND (reference sequence). CDR3 nucleotides: TGTGCCAGTAGTGTCGGACGGAGGACTAACTATGGCTACACCTTC. Translated: CASSVGRRTNYGYTF.

The rearrangement links TRBV7-2 to TRBJ2-7; D call uncertain. The length of the CDR3 is 11 residues. The germline CDR1 and CDR2 sequences are SGHTA and FQGNSA. Trimming left V 4 bases short and J 5 bases short, with 6 bases between. The CDR3 spells CASSYIDEQYF. The CDR3 nucleotides read TGTGCCAGCAGCTATATCGACGAGCAGTACTTC. Complete variable domain (other parts from reference TRBV7-2 and TRBJ2-7): GAGVSQSPSNKVTEKGKDVELRCDPISGHTALYWYRQSLGQGLEFLIYFQGNSAPDKSGLPSDRFSAERTGGSVSTLTIQRTQQEDSAVYLCASSYIDEQYFGPGTRLTVT.

This chain links TRBV18 with TRBJ1-3; a possible D gene is TRBD1 (6 bases). Germline-derived CDR1 and CDR2 are KGHSH and LQKENI. Trimming removed 3 bases from V and 3 bases from J, with 15 bases in between. The CDR3 runs 16 residues. The CDR3 sequence: CASSPLGGAGGNTIYF. For the CDR3, the DNA is TGTGCCAGCTCACCCCTCGGGGGCGCAGGTGGAAACACCATATATTTT.

This chain connects TRBV24-1 to TRBJ1-2; D might be TRBD1 (5 bases). The V and J ends lost 7 bases and 1 base respectively, with 24 bases between them. Germline CDR1 is KGHDR and CDR2 is SFDVKD. The CDR3 consists of 18 residues. The CDR3 protein is CATRQNFRGLGGNYGYTF. DNA of the CDR3: TGTGCCACCAGACAAAATTTCAGAGGGTTGGGGGGTAACTATGGCTACACCTTC.

The chain joins TRBV27 to TRBJ1-5, with a weak D call TRBD1 (5 bases). Germline lookup yields CDR1 MNHEY and CDR2 SMNVEV (reference sequence). V lost 7 bases and J 3 bases, leaving 10 bases between the germline ends. CDR3 size: 13 residues. The CDR3 here is CASKRQSNQPQHF. For the CDR3, the DNA is TGTGCCAGCAAACGACAGTCCAATCAGCCCCAGCATTTT.

V is TRBV6-4 and J is TRBJ2-3, with 10 bases aligning to TRBD1. V was pared by 2 bases and J by 1 base, with 0 bases of the junction left unmatched. The CDR3 is 15 amino acids. The germline CDR1 and CDR2 sequences are MRHNA and SNTAGT. Here the CDR3 DNA reads TGTGCCAGCAGTGACGGGACAGGGGGCACAGATACGCAGTATTTT. Its translation is CASSDGTGGTDTQYF.

For this clone: Relative to the germline gene, one junction end is altered; a read error may explain this. This rearrangement joins TRBV7-9 to TRBJ2-5, with 7 bases matching TRBD1. The CDR3 is made up of 14 amino acids. Germline CDR1 reads SEHNR; CDR2 reads FQNEAQ (reference sequence). CDR3 region: CASSPTTGLEAQYF. The CDR3 nucleotides are TGTGCCAGCAGCCCTACGACAGGGTTAGAGGCCCAGTACTTC.

The genes are TRBV2 and TRBJ2-2; possibly TRBD2 for D (6 bases). V was clipped by 2 bases and J by 7 bases, with 8 bases between them. Per the germline V gene, CDR1 is SNHLY and CDR2 is FYNNEI. This CDR3 has 13 amino acids. DNA for the CDR3: TGTGCCAGCAGTGAAAGGCGGGGCGGGGAGCTGTTTTTT. It translates to CASSERRGGELFF.

This chain joins TRBV5-6 and TRBJ2-5; D is unclear. The V end lost 2 bases, the J end lost 0 bases, and 11 bases lay between the germline ends. Germline-derived CDR1 and CDR2 are SGHDT and YYEEEE. This CDR3 is 15 amino acids long. In nucleotides, the CDR3 is TGTGCCAGCAGCTTATCATCCCCGTACCAAGAGACCCAGTACTTC. Its protein product is CASSLSSPYQETQYF.